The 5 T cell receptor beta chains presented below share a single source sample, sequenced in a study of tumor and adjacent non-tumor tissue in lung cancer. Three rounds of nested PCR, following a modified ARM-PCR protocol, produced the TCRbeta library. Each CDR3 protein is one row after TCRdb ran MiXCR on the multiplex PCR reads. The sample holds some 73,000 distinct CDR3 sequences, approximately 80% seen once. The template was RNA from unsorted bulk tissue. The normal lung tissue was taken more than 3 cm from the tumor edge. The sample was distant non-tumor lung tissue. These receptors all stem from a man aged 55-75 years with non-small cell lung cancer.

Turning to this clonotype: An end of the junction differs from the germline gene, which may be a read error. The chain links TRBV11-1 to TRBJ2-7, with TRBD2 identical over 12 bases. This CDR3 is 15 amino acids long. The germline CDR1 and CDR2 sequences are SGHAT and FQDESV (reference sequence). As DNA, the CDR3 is TGTGCCTGCAGCAGGACTAGCGGGACGGCAGAAGAGCGGTACTTC. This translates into CACSRTSGTAEERYF.

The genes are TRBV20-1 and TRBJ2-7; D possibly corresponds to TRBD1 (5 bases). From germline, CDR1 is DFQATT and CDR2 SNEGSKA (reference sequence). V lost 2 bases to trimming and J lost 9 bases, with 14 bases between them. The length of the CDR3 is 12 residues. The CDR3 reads CSARNRTDGQYF. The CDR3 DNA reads TGCAGTGCTAGAAACAGGACGGACGGGCAGTACTTC.

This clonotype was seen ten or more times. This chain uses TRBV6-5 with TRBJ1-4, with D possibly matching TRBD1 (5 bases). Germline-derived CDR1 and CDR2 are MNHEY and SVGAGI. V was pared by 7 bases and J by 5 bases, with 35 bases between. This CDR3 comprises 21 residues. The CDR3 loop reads CASNNGASSPFNRPKNEKLFF. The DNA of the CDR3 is TGTGCCAGCAACAACGGGGCGTCATCCCCATTTAACAGACCAAAGAATGAAAAACTGTTTTTT.

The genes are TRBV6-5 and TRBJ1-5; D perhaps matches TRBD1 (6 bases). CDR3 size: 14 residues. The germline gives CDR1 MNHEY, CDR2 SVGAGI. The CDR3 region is CTISQQGGNQPQHF. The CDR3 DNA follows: TGTACCATCAGTCAACAGGGAGGCAATCAGCCCCAGCATTTT.

Written as DNA, the CDR3 is TGTGCCACCAGTGATTTGGAACAGGGGGGAGAGACCCAGTACTTC. Its translation: CATSDLEQGGETQYF. J is TRBJ2-5 and V is TRBV24-1, with 8 nucleotides matching TRBD1. With 0 bases clipped from V and 4 bases from J, the junction kept 3 bases outside the gene matches. The germline V gene has CDR1 KGHDR and CDR2 SFDVKD. This CDR3 is built from 15 residues.